This TCR beta chain was profiled in a study of T cell clusters in autoimmune cytopenias. CDR1 is SQVTM, CDR2 ANQGSEA, per germline. The CDR3 is 16 residues long. TRB amplification used 250 ng of peripheral blood genomic DNA. Multiplex touch-down PCR amplified TRB using TRB-A and TRB-B pools in one tube. TCRdb reprocessed the multiplex PCR reads, with one entry per CDR3 protein and no DNA. The sample has about 8,400 distinct CDR3 sequences. This sequence originates from a human donor with an autoimmune cytopenia or autoimmune hepatitis (not recorded which). Sequenced material: peripheral blood. The rearrangement uses TRBV29-1 and TRBJ1-3; without DNA, the TCRdb call of TRBD1 cannot be checked. CDR3 amino acids: CSVARTGEQVGNTIYF.